The 6 T cell receptor beta chains given below trace back to one sample, sequenced in a study of response to subunit inactivated influenza vaccine. Via MiXCR, TCRdb re-called the RT-PCR reads, giving one row per CDR3 protein. This sample has about 610,000 distinct CDR3 sequences; about 14% occur once, and the top ten carry approximately 12%. The sequenced sample was PBMCs from blood, obtained approximately 13 days after vaccination. The receptor set was obtained from a man aged 45-65 years who received an inactivated influenza vaccine.

The CDR3 here is CSAKLAGFYEQYF. For the CDR3, the DNA is TGCAGTGCTAAACTAGCGGGGTTCTACGAGCAGTACTTC. This chain connects TRBV20-1 to TRBJ2-7; 10 bases are a match to TRBD2. J gave up 3 bases and V 4 bases, and 3 bases lay outside the gene matches. The CDR3 has 13 residues. Germline V CDR1 and CDR2: DFQATT, SNEGSKA (reference sequence).

The J gene is TRBJ2-5, the V gene TRBV30; unclear D gene. The CDR3 covers 13 residues. Germline CDR1 is GTSNPN and CDR2 is SVGIG (reference sequence). V was clipped by 0 bases and J by 2 bases, with 7 bases between them. The CDR3, as DNA: TGTGCCTGGAGTGTGGGATCACAAGAGACCCAGTACTTC. Protein product: CAWSVGSQETQYF.

The chain recombines TRBV20-1 with TRBJ2-7, with TRBD2 identical over 12 bases. In germline, CDR1 is DFQATT, CDR2 SNEGSKA (reference sequence). CDR3 length: 16 residues. Germline trimming cut 3 bases from V and 3 bases from J; bases unmatched to any gene: 9. Here the CDR3 DNA reads TGCAGTGCTAGTCGGCTAGCGGGAGGGTCCAGCTACGAGCAGTACTTC. Amino acid sequence: CSASRLAGGSSYEQYF.

This clonotype was seen only a few times. The rearrangement links TRBV28 to TRBJ1-2, with D tentatively TRBD1 (6 bases). V was trimmed by 7 bases and J by 2 bases, leaving 20 bases between them. Per the germline V gene, CDR1 is MDHEN and CDR2 is SYDVKM. The CDR3 is 16 residues long. CDR3 sequence reads: CASISGGGVRNYGYTF. The CDR3 DNA sequence: TGTGCCAGCATTTCGGGGGGGGGCGTACGAAACTATGGCTACACCTTC.

The rearrangement joins TRBV11-2 to TRBJ1-4, with D perhaps matching TRBD1 (5 bases). The CDR3 loop spans 12 amino acids. V was pared by 7 bases and J by 6 bases, with 9 bases between. CDR1 and CDR2 from the germline V gene are SGHAT and FQNNGV. CDR3 DNA sequence: TGTGCCAGCAAGGGGACGGATGAAAAACTGTTTTTT. This codes for CASKGTDEKLFF.

This chain connects TRBV9 to TRBJ2-7; TRBD2 aligns across 9 bases. This CDR3 spans 15 amino acids. With 4 bases clipped from V and 3 bases from J, the junction kept 8 bases outside the gene matches. Per the germline V gene, CDR1 is SGDLS and CDR2 is YYNGEE. The CDR3 spells CASSPLAGEHYEQYF. The CDR3, as DNA: TGTGCCAGCAGCCCCTTAGCGGGAGAGCACTACGAGCAGTACTTC.